These T cell receptor beta chains were read from a single sample in a study of cytomegalovirus exposure and HLA in healthy donors. TCRdb keeps only in-frame clones here, not all; method: immunoSEQ multiplex PCR. The sample comprises over 70,000 clones, just over 65% of which are singletons, and roughly 2% rests with the top ten. Sequenced sample: PBMCs. These receptors originate from a man aged 30 to 39 in good health and CMV-seronegative. The CDR3 runs from the conserved cysteine through the conserved F or W. Each record gives: V gene, clone size, D gene, J gene, CDR3 DNA, CDR3 protein. A D gene is named only where the DNA matches it firmly. A row's size may be missing; if present it is once, few, many or a size class.

v_call: TRBV5-4; clone_size: NA; d_call: TRBD2; j_call: TRBJ2-1; cdr3_nt: TGTGCCAGCAGCTTGGACCTAGCGGGGTCCTCCTACAATGAGCAGTTCTTC; cdr3_aa: CASSLDLAGSSYNEQFF
v_call: TRBV5-8; clone_size: few; d_call: NA; j_call: TRBJ2-6; cdr3_nt: TGTGCCAGCAGCCGCAGGGCTGGGGCCAACGTCCTGACTTTC; cdr3_aa: CASSRRAGANVLTF
v_call: TRBV7-9; clone_size: NA; d_call: NA; j_call: TRBJ2-3; cdr3_nt: TGTGCCATAACGGAGTTGGTGGATACGCAGTATTTT; cdr3_aa: CAITELVDTQYF
v_call: TRBV5-4; clone_size: NA; d_call: NA; j_call: TRBJ2-2; cdr3_nt: TGTGCCAGCAGCTTGTTCTCTCACACCGGGGAGCTGTTTTTT; cdr3_aa: CASSLFSHTGELFF
v_call: TRBV7-9; clone_size: NA; d_call: TRBD2; j_call: TRBJ2-5; cdr3_nt: TGTGCCAGCAGCTTAGCTAGCGGGGGGGCCATTCAGACCCAGTACTTC; cdr3_aa: CASSLASGGAIQTQYF
v_call: TRBV30; clone_size: NA; d_call: NA; j_call: TRBJ2-7; cdr3_nt: TGTGCCTGGAGTGGAGTTTTTTCCTACGAGCAGTACTTC; cdr3_aa: CAWSGVFSYEQYF
v_call: TRBV5-3; clone_size: NA; d_call: TRBD2; j_call: TRBJ2-7; cdr3_nt: TGTGCCTCCCCTCGGGGGGAGGAATACACAAACTCCTACGAGCAGTACTTC; cdr3_aa: CASPRGEEYTNSYEQYF
v_call: TRBV7-3; clone_size: NA; d_call: TRBD1; j_call: TRBJ1-1; cdr3_nt: TGTGCCAGCAGCGGACAGGTGAACACTGAAGCTTTCTTT; cdr3_aa: CASSGQVNTEAFF
v_call: TRBV5-1; clone_size: NA; d_call: TRBD2; j_call: TRBJ2-3; cdr3_nt: TGCGCCAGCAGGCCGACCGGGGGGGGGACAGATACGCAGTATTTT; cdr3_aa: CASRPTGGGTDTQYF
v_call: TRBV19; clone_size: NA; d_call: TRBD1; j_call: TRBJ1-3; cdr3_nt: TGTGCCAGTAGTATCGACTGGGGGACAGCCTACTCTGGAAACACCATATATTTT; cdr3_aa: CASSIDWGTAYSGNTIYF
v_call: TRBV4-1; clone_size: few; d_call: TRBD2; j_call: TRBJ2-1; cdr3_nt: TGCGCCAGCAGCCCTAGCGGGTTACTAGCGGGATTAGGACAGTTCTTC; cdr3_aa: CASSPSGLLAGLGQFF
v_call: TRBV11-2; clone_size: NA; d_call: NA; j_call: TRBJ2-7; cdr3_nt: TGTGCCAGCAGCCTACTAGTGGGTCCCAGCGAGCAGTACTTC; cdr3_aa: CASSLLVGPSEQYF
v_call: TRBV11-2; clone_size: NA; d_call: NA; j_call: TRBJ1-2; cdr3_nt: TGTGCCATCCGGGAAGATGGCTACACCTTC; cdr3_aa: CAIREDGYTF
v_call: TRBV5-1; clone_size: once; d_call: NA; j_call: TRBJ2-3; cdr3_nt: TGCGCCAGCAGCTTGCTACAGGGTCCAGATACGCAGTATTTT; cdr3_aa: CASSLLQGPDTQYF
v_call: TRBV15; clone_size: NA; d_call: TRBD1; j_call: TRBJ2-3; cdr3_nt: TGTGCCACCAGACCAGGACAGGCCGGCACAGATACGCAGTATTTT; cdr3_aa: CATRPGQAGTDTQYF
v_call: TRBV6-6; clone_size: few; d_call: NA; j_call: TRBJ1-2; cdr3_nt: TGTGCCAGCGTGTCCGGTAACGATGGCTACACCTTC; cdr3_aa: CASVSGNDGYTF
v_call: TRBV5-1; clone_size: few; d_call: TRBD2; j_call: TRBJ2-1; cdr3_nt: TGCGCCAGCAGTCTCAATAGCGGGAGGGCCACCGATGAGCAGTTCTTC; cdr3_aa: CASSLNSGRATDEQFF
v_call: TRBV2; clone_size: NA; d_call: NA; j_call: TRBJ1-2; cdr3_nt: TGTGCCAGCAGTGAAGGGCAGGGCCGTAACTATGGCTACACCTTC; cdr3_aa: CASSEGQGRNYGYTF
v_call: TRBV6-6; clone_size: NA; d_call: TRBD1; j_call: TRBJ2-3; cdr3_nt: TGTGCCAGCAGCCTGGGACAGGGGATCACAGATACGCAGTATTTT; cdr3_aa: CASSLGQGITDTQYF
v_call: TRBV12-2; clone_size: NA; d_call: NA; j_call: TRBJ2-7; cdr3_nt: TGTGCAAGTCGCTACCACGGAGACAAGAGGGGGTCCTACGAGCAGTACTTC; cdr3_aa: CASRYHGDKRGSYEQYF
v_call: TRBV29-1; clone_size: few; d_call: TRBD1; j_call: TRBJ1-2; cdr3_nt: TGCAGCGCCGCCGACAGGGGGTATGGCTACACCTTC; cdr3_aa: CSAADRGYGYTF
v_call: TRBV7-8; clone_size: NA; d_call: NA; j_call: TRBJ1-5; cdr3_nt: TGTGCCAGCAGCTTAGCGGTGGGACAAGGCAATCAGCCCCAGCATTTT; cdr3_aa: CASSLAVGQGNQPQHF
v_call: TRBV29-1; clone_size: once; d_call: TRBD2; j_call: TRBJ2-7; cdr3_nt: TGCAGCGTTGAGGCGGGGGGGCTTTCCTACGAGCAGTACTTC; cdr3_aa: CSVEAGGLSYEQYF
v_call: TRBV27; clone_size: NA; d_call: TRBD2; j_call: TRBJ2-1; cdr3_nt: TGTGCCAGCAGTCCCCGGACTAGCGGGCCCTACAGCTCCTACAATGAGCAGTTCTTC; cdr3_aa: CASSPRTSGPYSSYNEQFF
v_call: TRBV5-4; clone_size: NA; d_call: NA; j_call: TRBJ2-1; cdr3_nt: TGTGCCAGCAGCTTGTCGGGCGGGCCTAGCTCCTACAATGAGCAGTTCTTC; cdr3_aa: CASSLSGGPSSYNEQFF
v_call: TRBV29-1; clone_size: few; d_call: TRBD1; j_call: TRBJ1-5; cdr3_nt: TGCAGCGTGGCACAGGGGGCAGGCAATCAGCCCCAGCATTTT; cdr3_aa: CSVAQGAGNQPQHF
v_call: TRBV5-1; clone_size: NA; d_call: TRBD2; j_call: TRBJ2-1; cdr3_nt: TGCGCCAGCAGCCTAGCGGAGGGCTGGTTTAATGAGCAGTTCTTC; cdr3_aa: CASSLAEGWFNEQFF
v_call: TRBV7-7; clone_size: NA; d_call: TRBD1; j_call: TRBJ2-7; cdr3_nt: TGTGCTAGCAGCGAGCGACAGGGCTACGAGCAGTACTTC; cdr3_aa: CASSERQGYEQYF
v_call: TRBV9; clone_size: NA; d_call: NA; j_call: TRBJ2-3; cdr3_nt: TGTGCCAGCTCCCCCGGCGGGTACACAGATACGCAGTATTTT; cdr3_aa: CASSPGGYTDTQYF
v_call: TRBV7-2; clone_size: NA; d_call: TRBD1; j_call: TRBJ1-2; cdr3_nt: TGTGCCAGCAGCTCAGGGGGCAAAACGTGGGGCCAGGCGCGCTATGGCTACACCTTC; cdr3_aa: CASSSGGKTWGQARYGYTF
v_call: TRBV7-9; clone_size: NA; d_call: NA; j_call: TRBJ1-1; cdr3_nt: TGTGCCAGCAGCTCCCCGACAGGACACACTGAAGCTTTCTTT; cdr3_aa: CASSSPTGHTEAFF
v_call: TRBV5-1; clone_size: NA; d_call: NA; j_call: TRBJ1-2; cdr3_nt: TGCGCCAGCAGCTTGGCCGCAGGTTATGGCTACACCTTC; cdr3_aa: CASSLAAGYGYTF
v_call: TRBV4-1; clone_size: NA; d_call: TRBD1; j_call: TRBJ1-1; cdr3_nt: TGCGCCAGCAGCCAAACCGGGACAGTGAACACTGAAGCTTTCTTT; cdr3_aa: CASSQTGTVNTEAFF
v_call: TRBV19; clone_size: few; d_call: NA; j_call: TRBJ1-1; cdr3_nt: TGTGCCAGTAGTGTTAACAGGTGGACTGAAGCTTTCTTT; cdr3_aa: CASSVNRWTEAFF
v_call: TRBV7-6; clone_size: NA; d_call: TRBD1; j_call: TRBJ2-3; cdr3_nt: TGTGCCAGCAGCCAACAGGGGGTGGGAAGCACAGATACGCAGTATTTT; cdr3_aa: CASSQQGVGSTDTQYF
v_call: TRBV2; clone_size: few; d_call: NA; j_call: TRBJ1-5; cdr3_nt: TGTGCCAGCAGTGAGTCACAGGGTAGCAATCAGCCCCAGCATTTT; cdr3_aa: CASSESQGSNQPQHF
v_call: TRBV30; clone_size: NA; d_call: TRBD2; j_call: TRBJ2-2; cdr3_nt: TGTGCCTGGAGTCCCGGGGGGACCTACACCGGGGAGCTGTTTTTT; cdr3_aa: CAWSPGGTYTGELFF
v_call: TRBV5-5; clone_size: NA; d_call: NA; j_call: TRBJ1-2; cdr3_nt: TGTGCCAGCAGCAAGGGGACATCGAACTATGGCTACACCTTC; cdr3_aa: CASSKGTSNYGYTF
v_call: TRBV10-3; clone_size: few; d_call: NA; j_call: TRBJ1-3; cdr3_nt: TGTGCCATCAGTGGGCGGGAAGTGGGAAACACCATATATTTT; cdr3_aa: CAISGREVGNTIYF
v_call: TRBV5-6; clone_size: NA; d_call: NA; j_call: TRBJ1-2; cdr3_nt: TGTGCCAGCAGTGAGTTCGACTATGGCTACACCTTC; cdr3_aa: CASSEFDYGYTF
v_call: TRBV15; clone_size: NA; d_call: NA; j_call: TRBJ2-5; cdr3_nt: TGTGCCACCAGCAGAGGTCCCAGCCAAGAGACCCAGTACTTC; cdr3_aa: CATSRGPSQETQYF
v_call: TRBV4-1; clone_size: NA; d_call: TRBD1; j_call: TRBJ1-1; cdr3_nt: TGCGCCAGCAGCACAGGGGGCCAGAGAACTGAAGCTTTCTTT; cdr3_aa: CASSTGGQRTEAFF
v_call: TRBV4-1; clone_size: NA; d_call: TRBD2; j_call: TRBJ2-1; cdr3_nt: TGCGCCAGCAGCCAAGACCGACTAGCCAATGAGCAGTTCTTC; cdr3_aa: CASSQDRLANEQFF
v_call: TRBV7-9; clone_size: NA; d_call: TRBD2; j_call: TRBJ2-3; cdr3_nt: TGTGCCAGCAGCGTAGGTGTCGGGGGGGGCGAATCCGATACGCAGTATTTT; cdr3_aa: CASSVGVGGGESDTQYF
v_call: TRBV5-8; clone_size: NA; d_call: TRBD1; j_call: TRBJ1-2; cdr3_nt: TGTGCCAGCAGCTTGTTAGGTGCAGGGGGCGATTCCTATGGCTACACCTTC; cdr3_aa: CASSLLGAGGDSYGYTF
v_call: TRBV30; clone_size: NA; d_call: NA; j_call: TRBJ1-5; cdr3_nt: TGTGCCTGGAGTGTACGAAAAGAGGCGCCCCAGCATTTT; cdr3_aa: CAWSVRKEAPQHF
v_call: TRBV5-1; clone_size: NA; d_call: NA; j_call: TRBJ1-3; cdr3_nt: TGCGCCAGCAGCTTGGCAGGAGGGACCTACTCTGGAAACACCATATATTTT; cdr3_aa: CASSLAGGTYSGNTIYF
v_call: TRBV7-2; clone_size: NA; d_call: TRBD2; j_call: TRBJ2-7; cdr3_nt: TGTGCCAGCAGCTTGAGCGGGGCGAGCTCCTACGAGCAGTACTTC; cdr3_aa: CASSLSGASSYEQYF
v_call: TRBV2; clone_size: few; d_call: TRBD1; j_call: TRBJ1-5; cdr3_nt: TGTGCCAGCAGCTGGGACAGGATTATCAATCAGCCCCAGCATTTT; cdr3_aa: CASSWDRIINQPQHF
v_call: TRBV7-9; clone_size: once; d_call: TRBD1; j_call: TRBJ2-7; cdr3_nt: TGTGCCAGCAGCCCGGACAGGGGGGAGCAGTACTTC; cdr3_aa: CASSPDRGEQYF
v_call: TRBV30; clone_size: NA; d_call: TRBD1; j_call: TRBJ1-5; cdr3_nt: TGTGCCTGGAGTGTAGGTTGGGGGACAGTCGGTCAGCCCCAGCATTTT; cdr3_aa: CAWSVGWGTVGQPQHF
v_call: TRBV11-1; clone_size: NA; d_call: NA; j_call: TRBJ1-6; cdr3_nt: TGTGCCAGCAGCTCCACATGGGGGGGATCACCCCTCCACTTT; cdr3_aa: CASSSTWGGSPLHF
v_call: TRBV27; clone_size: NA; d_call: NA; j_call: TRBJ1-1; cdr3_nt: TGTGCCAGCAGTTTAGGCAGGGGTATGAACACTGAAGCTTTCTTT; cdr3_aa: CASSLGRGMNTEAFF